This record covers a single T cell receptor (beta chain). The germline gives CDR1 SGHRS, CDR2 YFSETQ. The CDR3 has 15 amino acids. J lost 10 bases, V lost 1 base, and 11 bases had no gene match. This specimen belongs to a study of early stage breast cancer tumors. The assay was immunoSEQ multiplex PCR, and TCRdb's table has in-frame clones only and misses some. This table has about 21,000 clones, about 76% appearing once. The chain combines TRBV5-1 with TRBJ2-1; 7 nucleotides line up with TRBD2. The receptor was derived from a person between 60 and 70 years old with breast cancer. Specimen: blood. In DNA form, the CDR3 reads TGCGCCAGCAGCTTGTCGGCTAGCGGCCCCGGCGAGCAGTTCTTC. Translation: CASSLSASGPGEQFF. The full variable domain, rest sourced from reference TRBV5-1 and TRBJ2-1, is KAGVTQTPRYLIKTRGQQVTLSCSPISGHRSVSWYQQTPGQGLQFLFEYFSETQRNKGNFPGRFSGRQFSNSRSEMNVSTLELGDSALYLCASSLSASGPGEQFFGPGTRLTVL.